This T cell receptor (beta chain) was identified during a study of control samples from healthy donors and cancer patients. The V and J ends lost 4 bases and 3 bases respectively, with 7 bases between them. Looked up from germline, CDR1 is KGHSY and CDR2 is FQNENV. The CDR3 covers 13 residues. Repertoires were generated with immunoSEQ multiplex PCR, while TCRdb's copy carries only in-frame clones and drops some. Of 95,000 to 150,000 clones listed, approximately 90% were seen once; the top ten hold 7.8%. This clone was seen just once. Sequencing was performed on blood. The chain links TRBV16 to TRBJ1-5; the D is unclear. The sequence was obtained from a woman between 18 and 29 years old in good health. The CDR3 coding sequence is TGTGCCAGCAGCCCAGGACCCAATCAGCCCCAGCATTTT. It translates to CASSPGPNQPQHF.